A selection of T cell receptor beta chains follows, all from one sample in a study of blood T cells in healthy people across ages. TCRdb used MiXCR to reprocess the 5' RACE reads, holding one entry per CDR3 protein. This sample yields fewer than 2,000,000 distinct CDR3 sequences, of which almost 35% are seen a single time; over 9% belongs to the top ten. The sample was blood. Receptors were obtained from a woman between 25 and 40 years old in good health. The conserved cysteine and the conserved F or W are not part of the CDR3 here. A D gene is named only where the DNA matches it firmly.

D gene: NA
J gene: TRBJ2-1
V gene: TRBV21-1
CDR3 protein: ASSKGAGAGNEQF

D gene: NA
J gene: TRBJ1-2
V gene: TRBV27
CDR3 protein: ASSSYSGGYT

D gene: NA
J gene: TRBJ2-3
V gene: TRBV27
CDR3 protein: ASSPGPLPTDTQY

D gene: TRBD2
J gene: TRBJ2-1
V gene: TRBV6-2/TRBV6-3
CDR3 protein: ASTRGGGLSYNEQF

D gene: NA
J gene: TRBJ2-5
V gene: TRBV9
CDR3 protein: ASSVTSKGSQETQY

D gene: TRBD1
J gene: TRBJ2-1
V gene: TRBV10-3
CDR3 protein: AISPGQNYNEQF

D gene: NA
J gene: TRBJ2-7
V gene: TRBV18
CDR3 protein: ASSLKLSYEQY

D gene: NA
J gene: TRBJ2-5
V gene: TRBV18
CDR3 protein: ASSSPFGPETQY

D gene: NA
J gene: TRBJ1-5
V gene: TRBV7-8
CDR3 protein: ASSPGPGPNQPQH

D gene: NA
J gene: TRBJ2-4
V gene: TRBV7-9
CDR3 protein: ASSWTGPSERPETKNIQY